What follows are 18 T cell receptor beta chains derived from one specimen sequenced in a study of T cells in Graves' hyperthyroidism and ophthalmopathy. Amplification of TCR beta CDR3 regions was performed using RNA transcripts as template. The study used the HTBI primer set for a first-round RT-PCR of the TCR CDR3. TCRdb ran MiXCR on the multiplex PCR reads and lists one entry per CDR3 protein. Found here are fewer than 200,000 distinct CDR3 sequences, over 15% of them singletons; the top ten hold 25% to 30%. The sequenced sample consisted of blood. The receptors shown here come from a woman aged 45 to 65 with Graves' hyperthyroidism.

This clonotype has a count of ten or more. This chain uses TRBV7-9 with TRBJ1-4; no firm D call. Germline assignment: CDR1 SEHNR and CDR2 FQNEAQ (reference sequence). V was shortened by 8 bases and J by 0 bases, with 10 bases between the two germline ends. CDR3 size: 14 residues. CDR3 loop: CASGPIATNEKLFF. The CDR3 DNA is TGTGCCAGCGGCCCGATTGCAACTAATGAAAAACTGTTTTTT.

At least ten counts were recorded for this clonotype. The chain employs TRBV9 and TRBJ1-1, with D unclear. Germline CDR1 is SGDLS and CDR2 is YYNGEE. With 0 bases removed from V and 1 base from J, the gap between germline ends came to 4 bases. The CDR3 loop spans 13 amino acids. The CDR3 is CASSVAPNTEAFF. CDR3 bases: TGTGCCAGCAGCGTAGCACCGAACACTGAAGCTTTCTTT.

This clonotype has ten or more counts. DNA of the CDR3: TGCAGTGCTAGAGATCACGGGGGGCGCTATGGCTACACCTTC. Protein sequence: CSARDHGGRYGYTF. The V gene is TRBV20-1, the J gene TRBJ1-2; D is possibly TRBD1 (6 bases). This CDR3 contains 14 residues. Per the germline V gene, CDR1 is DFQATT and CDR2 is SNEGSKA (reference sequence). The V end lost 0 bases, the J end lost 4 bases, and 12 bases lay between the germline ends.

This clonotype occurred many times. The gene calls are TRBV3-1 and TRBJ1-1, with 11 bases matching TRBD1. The CDR3 is 14 amino acids. The trim removed 1 base at V and 6 bases at J, leaving 1 base unmatched. CDR1 is LGHDT, CDR2 YNNKEL, per germline (reference sequence). CDR3 loop: CASSQAGQGAEAFF. CDR3 nucleotides: TGTGCCAGCAGCCAAGCGGGACAGGGGGCTGAAGCTTTCTTT.

The chain carries TRBV6-5 and TRBJ1-5, with a tentative D call TRBD1 (5 bases). Trimming pared 2 bases from V and 7 bases from J, leaving 6 bases between. In germline, CDR1 is MNHEY, CDR2 SVGAGI. CDR3 length equals 12 residues. CDR3 amino acids: CASSYDRQPQHF. The CDR3 nucleotides read TGTGCCAGCAGTTACGACAGACAGCCCCAGCATTTT.

This clonotype was picked up many times. The rearrangement links TRBV20-1 to TRBJ1-4, with TRBD1 identical over 8 bases. CDR3 length: 14 amino acids. The germline gives CDR1 DFQATT, CDR2 SNEGSKA (reference sequence). The V gene end was trimmed by 2 bases and the J gene end by 5 bases; junction bases not matched to a gene: 4. In DNA, the CDR3 is TGCAGTGCTAGAACCGGACAGGGCAATGAAAAACTGTTTTTT. Translated: CSARTGQGNEKLFF.

The chain combines TRBV13 with TRBJ1-4; tentative D call: TRBD1 (5 bases). The CDR3 length is 15 residues. Looked up from germline, CDR1 is PRHDT and CDR2 is FYEKMQ (reference sequence). Between the trimmed V and J ends, which lost 5 bases and 3 bases, there was a span of 13 bases. This chain's CDR3 is CASSTGLQANEKLFF. CDR3 sequence (DNA): TGTGCCAGCAGCACGGGACTCCAGGCTAATGAAAAACTGTTTTTT.

This clonotype showed up many times. This chain connects TRBV12-3 or TRBV12-4 to TRBJ2-1; 10 nucleotides align to TRBD1. The CDR3 runs to 17 residues. The V segment lost 2 bases and the J segment 4 bases; nucleotides outside the gene matches: 8. In DNA form, the CDR3 reads TGTGCCAGCAGTTTAAATGGGCGGGACAGGGGATACAATGAGCAGTTCTTC. Protein sequence: CASSLNGRDRGYNEQFF.

This clonotype was seen at least ten times. This chain uses TRBV9 with TRBJ2-1, with a weak D call TRBD1 (5 bases). Germline-derived CDR1 and CDR2 are SGDLS and YYNGEE. The V end was cut by 0 bases, the J end by 7 bases, with 14 bases between. The CDR3 has 15 amino acids. The CDR3 DNA reads TGTGCCAGCAGCGTAGAAGGGGCCGAGGTAAATGAGCAGTTCTTC. It encodes CASSVEGAEVNEQFF.

V and J are TRBV9 and TRBJ2-2, with D hard to call. Germline assignment: CDR1 SGDLS and CDR2 YYNGEE. V was trimmed by 4 bases and J by 3 bases, leaving 16 bases between them. The CDR3 sequence is 16 residues long. CDR3 in DNA: TGTGCCAGCAGCACCACGACTGGAGTTCACACCGGGGAGCTGTTTTTT. Residues: CASSTTTGVHTGELFF.

This clonotype was detected only a few times. This rearrangement joins TRBV19 to TRBJ2-1; the D gene could be TRBD1 or TRBD2 (5 bases each). The CDR3 is 14 amino acids. Trimming stripped 5 bases from V and 8 bases from J, with 16 bases between. Germline V gene data show CDR1 as LNHDA and CDR2 as SQIVND (reference sequence). CDR3 sequence: CASSLSQGADEQFF. CDR3 nucleotide sequence: TGTGCCAGTAGTCTCTCTCAGGGAGCGGATGAGCAGTTCTTC. The whole variable domain, filled in from reference TRBV19 and TRBJ2-1, reads DGGITQSPKYLFRKEGQNVTLSCEQNLNHDAMYWYRQDPGQGLRLIYYSQIVNDFQKGDIAEGYSVSREKKESFPLTVTSAQKNPTAFYLCASSLSQGADEQFFGPGTRLTVL.

To note about this clonotype: This could be a read error, since a much larger clone is one nucleotide away. V usage is TRBV5-1 and J usage is TRBJ1-1; D call uncertain. The germline gives CDR1 SGHRS, CDR2 YFSETQ. The CDR3 consists of 14 residues. CDR3 region: CAGSRTQRDTEAFF. In DNA form, the CDR3 reads TGCGCCGGCAGCCGTACACAAAGGGACACTGAAGCTTTCTTT.

This clonotype was picked up many times. The J gene is TRBJ1-2, the V gene TRBV28, with 8 bases that match TRBD1. The CDR3 consists of 12 residues. Germline V lookup: CDR1 MDHEN, CDR2 SYDVKM. Trimming cost V 6 bases and J 8 bases; bases outside gene matches: 5. The CDR3, as DNA: TGTGCCAGCAGATTAACAGGGGGAGGCTACACCTTC. Translated: CASRLTGGGYTF.

This clonotype appeared many times. This sequence joins TRBV7-2 and TRBJ1-2, with D tentatively TRBD1 (5 bases). Trimming stripped 1 base from V and 5 bases from J, with 14 bases between. CDR1 and CDR2 from the germline V gene are SGHTA and FQGNSA. The CDR3 is 15 residues long. The CDR3 reads CASSLVGQGIYGYTF. The CDR3 region has the DNA TGTGCCAGCAGCTTAGTAGGTCAGGGAATTTATGGCTACACCTTC.

This rearrangement joins TRBV7-9 to TRBJ1-4, with 9 bases aligning to TRBD1. The CDR3 has 13 amino acids. V shed 3 bases and J 10 bases; nucleotides not matched to a gene: 3. Per germline, CDR1 SEHNR and CDR2 FQNEAQ (reference sequence). The CDR3: CASSLKQGAKLFF. Written as DNA, the CDR3 is TGTGCCAGCAGCTTGAAACAGGGGGCAAAACTGTTTTTT.

This clonotype was seen ten or more times. The chain uses TRBV4-1 and TRBJ2-7; TRBD1 matches 7 bases. Germline CDR1 reads MGHRA; CDR2 reads YSYEKL. This CDR3 is built from 14 residues. V dropped 8 bases and J dropped 4; count of bases not matched to a gene: 11. CDR3 region: CASQRRQGDYEQYF. CDR3 nucleotide sequence: TGCGCCAGCCAACGCAGGCAGGGGGATTACGAGCAGTACTTC.

This clonotype turned up a few times. This sequence joins TRBV4-2 and TRBJ2-7; D gene uncertain. The germline CDR1 and CDR2 sequences are LGHNA and YNFKEQ. Trimming cost V 0 bases and J 0 bases, with 9 bases left between them. The CDR3 totals 15 residues. The CDR3 nucleotides are TGTGCCAGCAGCCAAGATCTTTACCTCTCCTACGAGCAGTACTTC. Its translation: CASSQDLYLSYEQYF.

The chain is built from TRBV19 and TRBJ2-7, with 7 bases matching TRBD1. The CDR3 totals 13 residues. J lost 7 bases, V lost 3 bases, and 6 bases had no gene match. From germline, CDR1 is LNHDA and CDR2 SQIVND (reference sequence). The CDR3 here is CASSIGTALEQYF. CDR3 nucleotides: TGTGCCAGTAGTATCGGGACAGCCTTAGAGCAGTACTTC.